Below, 20 T cell receptor beta chains from the same sample are listed, as sequenced in a study of identifying expanded T cells in peripheral blood. The protocol was immunoSEQ multiplex PCR, while the TCRdb copy is restricted to in-frame clones and leaves out a portion. This table has approximately 79,000 clones, roughly 90% appearing once. What was sequenced was blood. The receptors here all came from a person aged 18 to 75 in good health.

The V gene is TRBV7-8, the J gene TRBJ2-7; no clear D gene. CDR3 length equals 11 residues. Germline CDR1 reads SGHVS; CDR2 reads FQNEAQ. Deletions cut 3 bases from V and 4 bases from J, with 4 bases between. The CDR3: CASSFHYEQYF. The CDR3 nucleotides are TGTGCCAGCAGCTTTCATTACGAGCAGTACTTC.

This chain connects TRBV10-3 to TRBJ2-3, with D unclear. This CDR3 spans 16 amino acids. Germline values: CDR1 ENHRY, CDR2 SYGVKD. The ends were cut back, 6 bases at V and 1 base at J, with 17 bases in the middle. CDR3 DNA sequence: TGTGCCATCAGCCCTCTCCCTGGGTTGGGCACAGATACGCAGTATTTT. It specifies CAISPLPGLGTDTQYF.

The rearrangement joins TRBV25-1 to TRBJ1-4; D unclear. The CDR3 has 13 residues. Germline loops: CDR1 MGHDK, CDR2 SYGVNS. The ends were cut back, 4 bases at V and 6 bases at J, with 9 bases in the middle. As DNA, the CDR3 is TGTGCCAGCAGTGGAGAAGTGTATGAAAAACTGTTTTTT. It codes for CASSGEVYEKLFF.

The J gene is TRBJ2-5, the V gene TRBV18, with 8 positions matching TRBD1. V was clipped by 1 base and J by 5 bases; unmatched bases: 0. CDR3 length: 13 amino acids. The germline V gene encodes CDR1 KGHSH and CDR2 LQKENI. The CDR3 is CASSPHRGETQYF. CDR3 sequence (DNA): TGTGCCAGCTCACCACACAGGGGGGAGACCCAGTACTTC.

J is TRBJ2-1 and V is TRBV4-3; 8 bases match TRBD2. Germline V CDR1 and CDR2: LGHNA, YSLEER. The CDR3 contains 16 residues. The V segment lost 0 bases and the J segment 7 bases; nucleotides outside the gene matches: 8. CDR3 residues: CASSQDGASGWNEQFF. The CDR3 DNA reads TGCGCCAGCAGCCAAGATGGAGCTAGCGGGTGGAATGAGCAGTTCTTC.

The chain employs TRBV11-2 and TRBJ2-5; 9 nucleotides match TRBD2. This CDR3 spans 18 amino acids. Germline V lookup: CDR1 SGHAT, CDR2 FQNNGV. V lost 0 bases to trimming and J lost 1 base; unmatched junction nucleotides: 9. The CDR3 DNA is TGTGCCAGCAGCTTAGATAGGGGGCCAGCGGGGGGCCAAGAGACCCAGTACTTC. It encodes CASSLDRGPAGGQETQYF.

V and J are TRBV7-8 and TRBJ2-3, with D possibly being TRBD1 (5 bases). The CDR3 covers 15 residues. CDR1 and CDR2 (germline): SGHVS, FQNEAQ. V was trimmed by 3 bases and J by 5 bases, leaving 15 bases between them. The CDR3 DNA sequence: TGTGCCAGCAGCTTGCGGTGGGGCGGTCGAGATACGCAGTATTTT. Translated, it gives CASSLRWGGRDTQYF.

This clone showed up just a few times. This chain connects TRBV29-1 to TRBJ2-7, with 11 bases aligning to TRBD1. V dropped 7 bases and J dropped 3; count of bases not matched to a gene: 8. In germline, CDR1 is SQVTM, CDR2 ANQGSEA. The CDR3 spans 14 residues. The CDR3 protein is CSAGLGQGDYEQYF. The CDR3 DNA sequence: TGCAGCGCCGGTTTGGGACAGGGGGACTACGAGCAGTACTTC.

The rearrangement uses TRBV13 and TRBJ2-7, with TRBD2 matching 7 bases. Germline CDR1 PRHDT, CDR2 FYEKMQ (reference sequence). This CDR3 is 14 amino acids long. The V and J ends lost 0 bases and 5 bases, in that order; junction bases with no gene match: 4. CDR3 in amino acids: CASSLGLAIDEQYF. Written as DNA, the CDR3 is TGTGCCAGCAGCTTAGGACTAGCGATCGACGAGCAGTACTTC.

The chain couples TRBV7-6 to TRBJ2-3, with D perhaps TRBD2 (6 bases). V was pared by 0 bases and J by 0 bases, with 13 bases between. The CDR3 length is 17 residues. The V gene's germline CDR1 is SGHVS and CDR2 FNYEAQ. CDR3 loop: CASSLARAGISTDTQYF. The CDR3 DNA follows: TGTGCCAGCAGCTTAGCGCGTGCGGGAATAAGCACAGATACGCAGTATTTT.

The V gene is TRBV27, the J gene TRBJ1-1; D is ambiguous. The V and J ends lost 3 bases and 4 bases respectively, with 9 bases between them. CDR1 and CDR2 (germline): MNHEY, SMNVEV (reference sequence). CDR3 length equals 13 residues. The CDR3 here is CASSLTQFTEAFF. The CDR3 coding sequence is TGTGCCAGCAGTTTGACTCAGTTCACTGAAGCTTTCTTT.

This rearrangement joins TRBV6-6 to TRBJ2-1; perhaps TRBD1 as D (6 bases). The V gene lost 9 bases and the J gene lost 10 bases, with 10 bases spanning the gap. This CDR3 is built from 10 residues. The germline V gene has CDR1 MNHNY and CDR2 SVGAGI (reference sequence). Here the CDR3 reads CASKGDEQFF. As DNA, the CDR3 is TGTGCCAGTAAGGGGGACGAGCAGTTCTTC.

This clone was seen a few times. The chain combines TRBV19 with TRBJ1-5; D is undetermined. The CDR3 runs 13 residues. V lost 7 bases, J lost 3 bases, and 10 bases lay in between. Per the germline V gene, CDR1 is LNHDA and CDR2 is SQIVND (reference sequence). In nucleotides, the CDR3 is TGTGCCAGTAAGACTGTGGACAATCAGCCCCAGCATTTT. As protein: CASKTVDNQPQHF.

V is TRBV19 and J is TRBJ1-1; D unresolved. CDR3 length equals 13 residues. CDR1 and CDR2 from the germline V gene are LNHDA and SQIVND (reference sequence). The V end was cut by 5 bases, the J end by 5 bases, with 12 bases between. CDR3 nucleotides: TGTGCCAGTAGTGAAACCCGAGTTACTGAAGCTTTCTTT. Translated: CASSETRVTEAFF.

This chain connects TRBV2 to TRBJ2-7; 15 nucleotides agree with TRBD2. Germline CDR1 is SNHLY and CDR2 is FYNNEI. The CDR3 contains 15 residues. V shed 6 bases, J shed 6 bases, and the junction held 6 bases outside the gene matches. CDR3 in amino acids: CASRAGTSGGREQYF. The DNA for the CDR3 is TGTGCCAGCAGGGCCGGGACTAGCGGGGGGCGCGAGCAGTACTTC.

This chain uses TRBV18 with TRBJ1-1, with D uncertain. There are 11 residues in the CDR3. Germline CDR1 reads KGHSH; CDR2 reads LQKENI. V lost 6 bases and J lost 11, with 13 bases in between. The CDR3 region is CASSSGRDAFF. In DNA form, the CDR3 reads TGTGCCAGCTCCTCGGGAAGGGATGCTTTCTTT.

The V gene is TRBV28, the J gene TRBJ1-6, with D tentatively TRBD1 (5 bases). V shed 7 bases and J shed 9 bases, with 19 bases lying between them. This CDR3 is 15 amino acids long. Germline loops: CDR1 MDHEN, CDR2 SYDVKM. CDR3 sequence reads: CASTPGQARSSPLHF. The CDR3, as DNA: TGTGCCAGCACCCCAGGGCAGGCGAGGAGTTCACCCCTCCACTTT.

The genes are TRBV5-4 and TRBJ2-3; the match to TRBD2 covers 11 bases. Germline trimming cut 6 bases from V and 3 bases from J; bases unmatched to any gene: 6. There are 15 residues in the CDR3. Germline V CDR1 and CDR2: SGHNT, YYREEE (reference sequence). CDR3 coding DNA: TGTGCCAGCACCGTAGGGACTAGCGGAACAGATACGCAGTATTTT. Protein sequence: CASTVGTSGTDTQYF.

The chain recombines TRBV10-3 with TRBJ2-6; TRBD1 agrees at 9 bases. Per the germline V gene, CDR1 is ENHRY and CDR2 is SYGVKD. Trimming at V came to 8 bases and at J to 2 bases, leaving 10 bases not matched to a gene. There are 17 residues in the CDR3. CDR3 nucleotide sequence: TGTGCCATCTTGTCCCCGGGACAGGGAACTGGGGCCAACGTCCTGACTTTC. Translated: CAILSPGQGTGANVLTF.

The rearrangement joins TRBV11-2 to TRBJ2-1, with D tentatively TRBD2 (6 bases). V gave up 4 bases and J gave up 10 bases, with 14 bases separating them. The CDR3 has 13 amino acids. The germline V gene encodes CDR1 SGHAT and CDR2 FQNNGV. The CDR3 sequence is CASSSTLASEQFF. CDR3 coding DNA: TGTGCCAGCAGCTCAACGCTAGCGAGCGAGCAGTTCTTC.